In this sample, the clone carrying this T cell receptor beta chain turned up many times. The antigen is undetermined. The sample originates from a study of cytomegalovirus exposure and HLA in healthy donors. Study-level findings and limits: Researchers had no immune exposure information except CMV serostatus available. In a later analysis, common viral pathogens appeared linked to several of the most significant clusters. An analysis that was carried out later associated 15,000 to 20,000 TCR beta sequences with HLA alleles at 0.05 false discovery rate.

Primers: 60 Vbeta forward and 13 Jbeta reverse. Assay used: immunoSEQ multiplex PCR; TCRdb lists only in-frame clones, some missing. The table has 100,000 to 150,000 clones, about three quarters seen once. The receptor comes from a woman aged 40 to 49 in good health and CMV-seronegative. The sample consisted of PBMCs.

DNA for the CDR3: TGTGCCAGCAGCTCCATAGGGACTAGCGGGGGGCACAATGAGCAGTTCTTC. Translated: CASSSIGTSGGHNEQFF. The chain joins TRBV14 to TRBJ2-1; 15 nucleotides agree with TRBD2. V dropped 5 bases and J dropped 5; count of bases not matched to a gene: 7. The CDR3 loop spans 17 amino acids. Germline V gene data show CDR1 as SGHDN and CDR2 as FVKESK.